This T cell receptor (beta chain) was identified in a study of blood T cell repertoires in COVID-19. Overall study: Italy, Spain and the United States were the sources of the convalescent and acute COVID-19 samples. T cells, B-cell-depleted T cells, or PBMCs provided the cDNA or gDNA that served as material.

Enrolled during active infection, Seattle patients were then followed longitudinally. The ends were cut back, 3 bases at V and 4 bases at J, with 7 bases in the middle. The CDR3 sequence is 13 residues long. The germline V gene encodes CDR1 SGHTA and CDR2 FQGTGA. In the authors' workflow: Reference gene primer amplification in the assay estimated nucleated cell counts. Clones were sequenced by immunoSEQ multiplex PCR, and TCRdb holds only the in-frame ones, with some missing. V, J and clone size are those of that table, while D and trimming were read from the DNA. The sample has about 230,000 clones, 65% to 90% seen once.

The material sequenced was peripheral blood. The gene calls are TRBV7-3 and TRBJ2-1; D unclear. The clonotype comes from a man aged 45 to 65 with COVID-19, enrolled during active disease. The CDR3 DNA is TGTGCCAGCAGCTTTTCTGAGTACAATGAGCAGTTCTTC. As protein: CASSFSEYNEQFF.